One and the same sample provided the 7 T cell receptor beta chains below, sequenced in a study of early T cells in non-severe SARS-CoV-2 infection (dated by TCRdb to about 2021). Libraries were prepared through 5' RACE. Data came from a NextSeq 500. In-frame beta chains were kept once TCRdb had trimmed the public reads at Q25 with fastp and called clones with MiXCR. Every CDR3 protein is listed once, alongside the most common genes and DNA of its rows. The sample table records 85,000 to 95,000 distinct CDR3 sequences; about 14% of these occur just once. The ten largest make up 0.45% to 0.75% of the sample. Sequenced material: whole blood. These receptors were taken from an adult who was a healthcare worker with PCR-confirmed SARS-CoV-2 infection or an uninfected control (not recorded which).

The V and J genes are TRBV2 and TRBJ2-7; D is possibly TRBD2 (5 bases). V was pared by 7 bases and J by 3 bases, with 13 bases between. The CDR3 is 13 amino acids. Germline-derived CDR1 and CDR2 are SNHLY and FYNNEI. CDR3 loop: CASTPPRGYEQYV. The CDR3, as DNA: TGTGCCAGCACCCCTCCCCGGGGCTACGAGCAGTACGTC.

As for this clonotype: This may arise from a read error, as a much more abundant clone is one base away. The chain carries TRBV9 and TRBJ2-3, with D perhaps TRBD1 or TRBD2 (5 bases each). The ends were cut back, 4 bases at V and 7 bases at J, with 19 bases in the middle. The CDR3 contains 15 residues. Per the germline V gene, CDR1 is SGDLS and CDR2 is YYNGEE. CDR3 sequence (DNA): TGTGCCAGCAGCCCACATAGCGAGGGGCCGTATACGCAGTATTTT. This encodes CASSPHSEGPYTQYF.

CDR3 DNA sequence: TGTGCCAGCAGCGACCGGAGAACTAGCGCAGATACGCAGTATTTT. Its translation: CASSDRRTSADTQYF. The V call is TRBV5-4, the J call TRBJ2-3; 7 nucleotides line up with TRBD2. With V trimmed by 4 bases and J by 4 bases, 9 bases remained unmatched. This CDR3 spans 15 amino acids. Looked up from germline, CDR1 is SGHNT and CDR2 is YYREEE (reference sequence).

CDR3 region: CATSDYRGNQPQHF. As DNA, the CDR3 is TGTGCCACCAGTGATTACAGGGGCAATCAGCCCCAGCATTTT. V usage is TRBV24-1 and J usage is TRBJ1-5; D perhaps matches TRBD1 (6 bases). Germline V lookup: CDR1 KGHDR, CDR2 SFDVKD. The ends were cut back, 2 bases at V and 2 bases at J, with 6 bases in the middle. The CDR3 is made up of 14 amino acids.

This clonotype has just a few counts. This chain connects TRBV27 to TRBJ2-3; the D is unclear. Trimming stripped 2 bases from V and 0 bases from J, with 9 bases between. Germline-derived CDR1 and CDR2 are MNHEY and SMNVEV (reference sequence). The CDR3 spans 15 residues. The CDR3 coding sequence is TGTGCCAGCAGTTTACGGGCAGCTAGCACAGATACGCAGTATTTT. Translated: CASSLRAASTDTQYF.

CDR3 sequence (DNA): TGCGCCAGCAGCTTAAAACTCGGGGGGGCCAACGTCCTGACTTTC. Translated: CASSLKLGGANVLTF. This chain uses TRBV5-1 with TRBJ2-6; no firm D call. The germline V and J ends were trimmed by 2 bases and 4 bases, with 10 bases remaining between them. Germline CDR1 and CDR2: SGHRS and YFSETQ. The CDR3 runs to 15 residues.

V usage is TRBV6-5 and J usage is TRBJ1-1, with 7 bases that match TRBD1. This CDR3 has 18 residues. The V gene end was trimmed by 0 bases and the J gene end by 2 bases; junction bases not matched to a gene: 12. Germline CDR1 reads MNHEY; CDR2 reads SVGAGI. CDR3 loop: CASSYSETGPLTNTEAFF. For the CDR3, the DNA is TGTGCCAGCAGTTACTCGGAGACAGGGCCTCTTACCAACACTGAAGCTTTCTTT.